This T cell receptor beta chain emerged from a study of T cell clusters in autoimmune cytopenias. Study-level results: Active autoimmune hepatitis patients had roughly 2.9-fold fewer exclusive TRB clusters than healthy donors. TRB repertoire shifts in secondary cytopenia and chronic lymphocytic leukemia mostly reflected lymphoma, not autoimmunity. Primary autoimmune cytopenia patients seemingly lacked the physiological T cell clusters found in healthy donors. No experiment has yet validated the function of the T cell clusters defined in silico.

Germline V lookup: CDR1 LNHNV, CDR2 YYDKDF (reference sequence). There are 15 residues in the CDR3. TRB rearrangements were amplified by touch-down multiplex PCR with mixed TRB-A/B primers. TCRdb processed the multiplex PCR reads again and assigns one entry to each CDR3 protein, with no DNA. Its clone listing holds approximately 8,000 distinct CDR3 sequences. Details on this clonotype: Its antigen remains unknown.

Each sample's input was roughly 230 ng genomic DNA, roughly 38,000 genome equivalents. V gene TRBV15 combines with J gene TRBJ2-5. The sequenced sample was peripheral blood. This sequence was found in a human donor with an autoimmune cytopenia or autoimmune hepatitis (not recorded which). The CDR3 loop reads CATSRDKTLQETQYF.